A single sample gave rise to the 26 T cell receptor beta chains below, sequenced in a study of somatic mutations in cytotoxic T cells in rheumatoid arthritis. TCRdb's copy holds only in-frame clones and misses some; the assay was immunoSEQ multiplex PCR. The profile covers some 17,000 clones, with approximately 84% appearing a single time and roughly a fifth taken by the ten largest. The sample comprised CD8+ T cells sorted from blood. Source of these receptors: an adult with rheumatoid arthritis.

This chain joins TRBV15 and TRBJ2-5, with a weak D call TRBD2 (5 bases). V was trimmed by 1 base and J by 5 bases, leaving 11 bases between them. Germline V gene lookup returns CDR1 LNHNV and CDR2 YYDKDF (reference sequence). The CDR3 covers 14 residues. The CDR3 DNA sequence: TGTGCCACCAGCAGAGGGTCAAGGGAGGAGACCCAGTACTTC. Translation: CATSRGSREETQYF.

The chain joins TRBV10-1 to TRBJ2-1; D uncertain. Between the trimmed V and J ends, which lost 0 bases and 6 bases, there was a span of 0 bases. Germline CDR1 is WNHNN and CDR2 is SYGVQD (reference sequence). This CDR3 has 11 residues. The CDR3 DNA follows: TGCGCCAGCAGTGAGTCCAATGAGCAGTTCTTC. Protein product: CASSESNEQFF.

The CDR3 reads CASSQVGIAGPREQYF. CDR3 sequence (DNA): TGTGCCAGCAGCCAAGTCGGGATAGCGGGACCTCGCGAGCAGTACTTC. The chain links TRBV4-2 to TRBJ2-7; 8 bases are shared with TRBD2. Trimming cost V 1 base and J 6 bases; bases outside gene matches: 11. The CDR3 length is 16 residues. Per the germline V gene, CDR1 is LGHNA and CDR2 is YNFKEQ.

The chain couples TRBV2 to TRBJ1-4; D gene ambiguous. Germline loops: CDR1 SNHLY, CDR2 FYNNEI. V was trimmed by 4 bases and J by 8 bases, leaving 17 bases between them. The CDR3 is made up of 15 amino acids. In nucleotides, the CDR3 is TGTGCCAGCAGTGCGTACGGAGAAAGATTCGAAAAACTGTTTTTT. Its protein product is CASSAYGERFEKLFF.

This chain uses TRBV5-6 with TRBJ2-4; the D is unclear. CDR1 is SGHDT, CDR2 YYEEEE, per germline. The V and J ends lost 0 bases and 8 bases respectively, with 12 bases between them. CDR3 length: 14 amino acids. Here the CDR3 reads CASSLGSTRDIQYF. CDR3 bases: TGTGCCAGCAGCTTGGGTTCCACCCGTGACATTCAGTACTTC. Filled out from reference TRBV5-6 and TRBJ2-4, the complete variable domain reads DAGVTQSPTHLIKTRGQQVTLRCSPKSGHDTVSWYQQALGQGPQFIFQYYEEEERQRGNFPDRFSGHQFPNYSSELNVNALLLGDSALYLCASSLGSTRDIQYFGAGTRLSVL.

V and J are TRBV7-9 and TRBJ2-5; 7 positions agree with TRBD2. In germline, CDR1 is SEHNR, CDR2 FQNEAQ (reference sequence). The CDR3 has 15 amino acids. With V trimmed by 2 bases and J by 3 bases, 6 bases remained unmatched. CDR3 sequence reads: CASSLFVGTKETQYF. DNA for the CDR3: TGTGCCAGCAGCTTATTCGTCGGGACTAAAGAGACCCAGTACTTC.

The chain links TRBV4-1 to TRBJ2-1; TRBD2 aligns across 8 bases. The CDR3 is made up of 15 amino acids. V was pared by 1 base and J by 6 bases, with 5 bases of the junction left unmatched. Germline CDR1 is MGHRA and CDR2 is YSYEKL. The CDR3 spells CASSQGTGRANEQFF. The CDR3, as DNA: TGCGCCAGCAGCCAAGGAACCGGGAGGGCCAATGAGCAGTTCTTC.

The rearrangement joins TRBV5-8 to TRBJ2-1; possible D gene TRBD2, 5 bases. This CDR3 has 17 amino acids. Trimming took off 0 bases at V and 0 bases at J, with 13 bases between the two ends. Germline V gene sequence: CDR1 SGHTS, CDR2 YDEGEE. This chain's CDR3 is CASSLGLALSSYNEQFF. For the CDR3, the DNA is TGTGCCAGCAGCTTGGGTTTAGCGTTGAGCTCCTACAATGAGCAGTTCTTC.

This clone was detected only a few times. J is TRBJ1-1 and V is TRBV4-1; TRBD1 is a possible D gene (6 bases). Germline V gene data show CDR1 as MGHRA and CDR2 as YSYEKL. The CDR3 has 17 amino acids. Trimming cost V 4 bases and J 8 bases, with 26 bases left between them. The CDR3 DNA reads as TGCGCCAGCAGCCCAGGAGGGGCGGGACAAACACCCGGGGAAGCTTTCTTT. Its protein is CASSPGGAGQTPGEAFF.

This clone was counted only a few times. A read error may produce the germline difference seen at one junction end. The J gene is TRBJ2-2, the V gene TRBV7-8, with D unresolved. Germline loops: CDR1 SGHVS, CDR2 FQNEAQ. The CDR3 runs 13 residues. CDR3 DNA: TGTGCCAGCACCCGTGGGAACGCCGGGGAGCTGTTTTTT. It translates to CASTRGNAGELFF.

This clone was counted between two and nine times. The J gene is TRBJ2-3, the V gene TRBV25-1, with 7 bases identical to TRBD1. The V gene's germline CDR1 is MGHDK and CDR2 SYGVNS. V shed 8 bases and J 0 bases; nucleotides not matched to a gene: 11. The CDR3 has 16 amino acids. CDR3 in amino acids: CASGRTHRGSTDTQYF. CDR3 sequence (DNA): TGTGCCAGCGGGCGGACACACAGGGGAAGCACAGATACGCAGTATTTT.

This chain joins TRBV6-6 and TRBJ2-5; perhaps TRBD1 as D (6 bases). Germline assignment: CDR1 MNHNY and CDR2 SVGAGI (reference sequence). The CDR3 consists of 16 residues. Trimming cost V 2 bases and J 0 bases, with 13 bases left between them. The CDR3 reads CASSYGAGQHQETQYF. The CDR3 DNA sequence: TGTGCCAGCAGTTACGGGGCCGGACAGCACCAAGAGACCCAGTACTTC.

The chain carries TRBV6-5 and TRBJ2-1; weak D call: TRBD2 (6 bases). The germline CDR1 and CDR2 sequences are MNHEY and SVGAGI. Trimming removed 2 bases from V and 10 bases from J, with 9 bases in between. The CDR3 contains 12 residues. Here the CDR3 reads CASSYRGKEQFF. The CDR3 coding sequence is TGTGCCAGCAGTTACCGGGGGAAGGAGCAGTTCTTC.

This clone was observed a single time. The chain carries TRBV5-1 and TRBJ2-2; 7 bases match TRBD2. Germline loops: CDR1 SGHRS, CDR2 YFSETQ. V lost 1 base, J lost 4 bases, and 10 bases stayed unmatched. The CDR3 sequence is 17 residues long. CDR3 coding DNA: TGCGCCAGCAGCTTGCGGGCCGGACTAGGGGCCACCGGGGAGCTGTTTTTT. It yields the protein CASSLRAGLGATGELFF.

This rearrangement joins TRBV7-9 to TRBJ2-7; 9 nucleotides agree with TRBD1. The CDR3 is 15 amino acids. Per the germline V gene, CDR1 is SEHNR and CDR2 is FQNEAQ (reference sequence). V gave up 4 bases and J gave up 3 bases; unmatched junction bases: 7. DNA of the CDR3: TGTGCCAGCAGCTCTCCGGGACAGGGCGACTACGAGCAGTACTTC. It yields the protein CASSSPGQGDYEQYF.

The chain recombines TRBV30 with TRBJ2-3; D not certain. V shed 2 bases and J shed 4 bases, with 16 bases lying between them. CDR1 and CDR2 (germline): GTSNPN, SVGIG (reference sequence). There are 15 residues in the CDR3. CDR3 bases: TGTGCCTGGAGTCCCCCCCTTGGAGTGCCAGATACGCAGTATTTT. It encodes CAWSPPLGVPDTQYF.

The genes are TRBV4-1 and TRBJ1-1; 8 nucleotides agree with TRBD1. The V and J ends lost 1 base and 5 bases, in that order; junction bases with no gene match: 0. CDR3 length: 13 residues. From germline, CDR1 is MGHRA and CDR2 YSYEKL. CDR3 DNA: TGCGCCAGCAGCCAAGGGACAGGGACTGAAGCTTTCTTT. Protein product: CASSQGTGTEAFF.

The V gene is TRBV5-1, the J gene TRBJ2-7; the D gene is possibly TRBD2 (6 bases). Trimming shortened V by 1 base and J by 7 bases, and 9 bases separated the two germline ends. Germline lookup yields CDR1 SGHRS and CDR2 YFSETQ. CDR3 length equals 12 residues. The CDR3 DNA sequence: TGCGCCAGCAGCTTGTCCGGGACTGAGCAGTACTTC. Its translation: CASSLSGTEQYF. The complete variable domain, with remaining parts taken from reference TRBV5-1 and TRBJ2-7, reads KAGVTQTPRYLIKTRGQQVTLSCSPISGHRSVSWYQQTPGQGLQFLFEYFSETQRNKGNFPGRFSGRQFSNSRSEMNVSTLELGDSALYLCASSLSGTEQYFGPGTRLTVT.

V is TRBV7-9 and J is TRBJ2-7, with D unclear. The V and J ends lost 4 bases and 0 bases respectively, with 10 bases between them. The CDR3 extends over 14 amino acids. Germline-derived CDR1 and CDR2 are SEHNR and FQNEAQ (reference sequence). The CDR3 is CASSSTASSYEQYF. The CDR3 DNA reads as TGTGCCAGCAGCTCCACCGCTAGCTCCTACGAGCAGTACTTC.

This clone was recorded only once. This chain uses TRBV5-6 with TRBJ2-7; no clear D. Germline lookup yields CDR1 SGHDT and CDR2 YYEEEE. CDR3 size: 12 residues. Deletions cut 2 bases from V and 5 bases from J, with 8 bases between. The CDR3 DNA reads TGTGCCAGCAGCTTTATAGGCCACGAGCAGTACTTC. Translated, it gives CASSFIGHEQYF.

The count of this clone is one. V gene TRBV19 combines with J gene TRBJ2-6; 7 bases match TRBD1. The germline CDR1 and CDR2 sequences are LNHDA and SQIVND (reference sequence). This CDR3 has 18 amino acids. Trimming took 4 bases from V and 2 from J; bases not matched to a gene: 11. The CDR3 sequence: CASSNGQEFDTGANVLTF. As DNA, the CDR3 is TGTGCCAGTAGTAACGGACAGGAATTTGACACTGGGGCCAACGTCCTGACTTTC.

The chain couples TRBV5-6 to TRBJ2-7; perhaps TRBD1 as D (7 bases). In germline, CDR1 is SGHDT, CDR2 YYEEEE. The CDR3 length is 13 residues. The V gene lost 3 bases and the J gene lost 6 bases, with 13 bases spanning the gap. CDR3 nucleotides: TGTGCCAGCAGCTGGGGGGACAGTTCCGAGCAGTACTTC. Translation: CASSWGDSSEQYF.

The rearrangement links TRBV7-9 to TRBJ2-1, with D possibly TRBD2 on 6 matching bases. CDR1 is SEHNR and CDR2 is FQNEAQ in the germline V gene (reference sequence). The V gene lost 3 bases and the J gene lost 0 bases, with 18 bases spanning the gap. The CDR3 is 18 residues long. The CDR3 here is CASSFLGGQTRSYNEQFF. The CDR3 coding sequence is TGTGCCAGCAGCTTTCTGGGGGGTCAGACCCGCTCCTACAATGAGCAGTTCTTC.

This clone was recorded once. The rearrangement joins TRBV2 to TRBJ1-4; perhaps TRBD1 as D (6 bases). In germline, CDR1 is SNHLY, CDR2 FYNNEI. The V and J ends lost 6 bases and 6 bases respectively, with 14 bases between them. The CDR3 contains 14 residues. CDR3 nucleotides: TGTGCCAGCAGACAACAGGGTTTTGATGAAAAACTGTTTTTT. Translation: CASRQQGFDEKLFF.

The CDR3 DNA is TGTGCCAGCAGACAGGGTAACACTGAAGCTTTCTTT. Its translation: CASRQGNTEAFF. V is TRBV6-1 and J is TRBJ1-1, with TRBD1 as a possible D gene (6 bases). The CDR3 totals 12 residues. Looked up from germline, CDR1 is MNHNS and CDR2 is SASEGT. The V end lost 6 bases, the J end lost 2 bases, and 7 bases lay between the germline ends.

This clone was seen only a few times. The chain uses TRBV4-1 and TRBJ2-7, with TRBD2 identical over 7 bases. CDR1 is MGHRA, CDR2 YSYEKL, per germline. With 1 base clipped from V and 6 bases from J, the junction kept 12 bases outside the gene matches. The CDR3 extends over 16 amino acids. The CDR3 DNA follows: TGCGCCAGCAGCCAAGTAGTCAGCGGGATGTACTCCGAGCAGTACTTC. As protein: CASSQVVSGMYSEQYF.